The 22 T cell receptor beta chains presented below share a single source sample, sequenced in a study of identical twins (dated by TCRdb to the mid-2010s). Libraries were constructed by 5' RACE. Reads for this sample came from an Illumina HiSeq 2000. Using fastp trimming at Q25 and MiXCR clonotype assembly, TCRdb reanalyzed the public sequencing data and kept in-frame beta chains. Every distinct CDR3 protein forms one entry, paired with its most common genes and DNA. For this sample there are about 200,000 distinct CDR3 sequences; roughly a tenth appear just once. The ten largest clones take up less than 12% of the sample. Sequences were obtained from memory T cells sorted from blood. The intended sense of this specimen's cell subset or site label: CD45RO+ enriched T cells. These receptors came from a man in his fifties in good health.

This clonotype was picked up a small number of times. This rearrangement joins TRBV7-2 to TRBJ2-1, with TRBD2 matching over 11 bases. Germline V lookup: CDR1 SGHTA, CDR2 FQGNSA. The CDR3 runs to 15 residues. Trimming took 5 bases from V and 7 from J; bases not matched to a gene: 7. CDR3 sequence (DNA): TGTGCCAGCAGCCCCGCGGGACTAGCGGCAAATGAGCAGTTCTTC. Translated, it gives CASSPAGLAANEQFF. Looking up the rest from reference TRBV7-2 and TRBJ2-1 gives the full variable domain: GAGVSQSPSNKVTEKGKDVELRCDPISGHTALYWYRQSLGQGLEFLIYFQGNSAPDKSGLPSDRFSAERTGGSVSTLTIQRTQQEDSAVYLCASSPAGLAANEQFFGPGTRLTVL.

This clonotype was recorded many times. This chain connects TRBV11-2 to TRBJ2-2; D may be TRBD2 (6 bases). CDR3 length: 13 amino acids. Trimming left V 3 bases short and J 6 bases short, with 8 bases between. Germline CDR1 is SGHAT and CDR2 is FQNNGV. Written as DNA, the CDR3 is TGTGCCAGCAGCTTCGGGGGACCCGGGGAGCTGTTTTTT. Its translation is CASSFGGPGELFF.

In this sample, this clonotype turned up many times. Here the CDR3 reads CASSSTKITQYF. The CDR3 nucleotides are TGTGCCAGCAGTAGTACGAAAATTACGCAGTATTTT. This chain uses TRBV7-2 with TRBJ2-3; no clear D gene. Germline values: CDR1 SGHTA, CDR2 FQGNSA. This CDR3 is 12 amino acids long. Trimming removed 6 bases from V and 8 bases from J, with 12 bases in between.

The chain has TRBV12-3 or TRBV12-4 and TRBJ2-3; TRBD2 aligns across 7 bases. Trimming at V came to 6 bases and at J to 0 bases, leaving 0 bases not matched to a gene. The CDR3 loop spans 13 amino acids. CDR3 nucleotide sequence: TGTGCCAGCAGGGGACTAAGCACAGATACGCAGTATTTT. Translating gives CASRGLSTDTQYF.

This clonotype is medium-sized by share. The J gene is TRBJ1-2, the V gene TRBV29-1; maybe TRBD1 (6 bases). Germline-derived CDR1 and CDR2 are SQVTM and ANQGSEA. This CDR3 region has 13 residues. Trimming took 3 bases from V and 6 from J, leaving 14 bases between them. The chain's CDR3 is CSVDGGEGHGYTF. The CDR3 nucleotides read TGCAGCGTTGATGGGGGCGAGGGGCATGGCTACACCTTC.

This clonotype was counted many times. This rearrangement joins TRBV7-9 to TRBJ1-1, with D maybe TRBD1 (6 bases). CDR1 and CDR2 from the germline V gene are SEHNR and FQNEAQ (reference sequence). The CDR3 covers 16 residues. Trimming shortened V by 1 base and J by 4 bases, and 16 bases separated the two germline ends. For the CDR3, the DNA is TGTGCCAGCAGCTTAGAAACGGGGGGCCCTGGCACTGAAGCTTTCTTT. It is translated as CASSLETGGPGTEAFF. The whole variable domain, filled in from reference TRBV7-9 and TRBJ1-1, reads DTGVSQNPRHKITKRGQNVTFRCDPISEHNRLYWYRQTLGQGPEFLTYFQNEAQLEKSRLLSDRFSAERPKGSFSTLEIQRTEQGDSAMYLCASSLETGGPGTEAFFGQGTRLTVV.

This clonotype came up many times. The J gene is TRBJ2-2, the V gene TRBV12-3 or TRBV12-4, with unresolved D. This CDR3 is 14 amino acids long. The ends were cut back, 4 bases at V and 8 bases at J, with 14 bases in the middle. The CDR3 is CASSSGSSPGELFF. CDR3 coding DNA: TGTGCCAGCAGTTCCGGGTCATCCCCAGGGGAGCTGTTTTTT.

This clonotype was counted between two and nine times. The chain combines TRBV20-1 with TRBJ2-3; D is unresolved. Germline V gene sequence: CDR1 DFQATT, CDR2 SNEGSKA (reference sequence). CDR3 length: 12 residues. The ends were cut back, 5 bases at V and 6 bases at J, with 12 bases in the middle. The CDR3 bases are TGCAGTGCTCCGCCAAAAGGGGATACGCAGTATTTT. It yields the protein CSAPPKGDTQYF.

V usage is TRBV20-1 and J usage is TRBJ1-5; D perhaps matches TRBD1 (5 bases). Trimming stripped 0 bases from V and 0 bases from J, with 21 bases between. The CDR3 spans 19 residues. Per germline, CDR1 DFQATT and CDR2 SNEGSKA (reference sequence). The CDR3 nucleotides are TGCAGTGCTAGAGATCAACAATATTCACAGGTGAATAGCAATCAGCCCCAGCATTTT. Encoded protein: CSARDQQYSQVNSNQPQHF.

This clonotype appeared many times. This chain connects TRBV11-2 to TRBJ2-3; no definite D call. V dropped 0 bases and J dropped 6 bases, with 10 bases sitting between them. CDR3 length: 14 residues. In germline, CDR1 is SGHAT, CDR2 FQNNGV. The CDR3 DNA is TGTGCCAGCAGCTTAGATAGGGCAGGCGATACGCAGTATTTT. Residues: CASSLDRAGDTQYF. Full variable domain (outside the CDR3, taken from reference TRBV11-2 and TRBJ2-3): EAGVAQSPRYKIIEKRQSVAFWCNPISGHATLYWYQQILGQGPKLLIQFQNNGVVDDSQLPKDRFSAERLKGVDSTLKIQPAKLEDSAVYLCASSLDRAGDTQYFGPGTRLTVL.

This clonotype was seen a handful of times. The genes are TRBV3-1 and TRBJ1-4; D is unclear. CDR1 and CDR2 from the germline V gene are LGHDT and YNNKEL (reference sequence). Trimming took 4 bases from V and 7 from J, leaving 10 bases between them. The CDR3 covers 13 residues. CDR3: CASSPQMGEKLFF. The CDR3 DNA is TGTGCCAGCAGCCCTCAAATGGGTGAAAAACTGTTTTTT.

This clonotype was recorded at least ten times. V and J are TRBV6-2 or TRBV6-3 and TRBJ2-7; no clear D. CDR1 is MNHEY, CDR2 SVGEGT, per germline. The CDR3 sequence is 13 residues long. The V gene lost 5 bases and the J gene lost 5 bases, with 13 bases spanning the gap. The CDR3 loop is CASSATLYNEQYF. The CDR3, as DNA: TGTGCCAGCAGTGCGACCTTATACAACGAGCAGTACTTC.

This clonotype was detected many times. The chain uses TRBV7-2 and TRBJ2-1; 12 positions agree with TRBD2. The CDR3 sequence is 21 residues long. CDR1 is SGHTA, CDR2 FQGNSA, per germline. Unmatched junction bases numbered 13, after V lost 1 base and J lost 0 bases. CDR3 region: CASSLVAGLAGDEFSYNEQFF. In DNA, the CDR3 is TGTGCCAGCAGCTTAGTCGCGGGACTAGCGGGTGATGAATTCTCCTACAATGAGCAGTTCTTC.

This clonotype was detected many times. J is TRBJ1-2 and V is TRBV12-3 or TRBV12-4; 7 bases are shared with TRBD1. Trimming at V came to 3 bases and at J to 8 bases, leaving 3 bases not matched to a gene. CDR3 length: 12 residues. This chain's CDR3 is CASSFRGGGYTF. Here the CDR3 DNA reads TGTGCCAGCAGTTTCAGGGGGGGCGGCTACACCTTC.

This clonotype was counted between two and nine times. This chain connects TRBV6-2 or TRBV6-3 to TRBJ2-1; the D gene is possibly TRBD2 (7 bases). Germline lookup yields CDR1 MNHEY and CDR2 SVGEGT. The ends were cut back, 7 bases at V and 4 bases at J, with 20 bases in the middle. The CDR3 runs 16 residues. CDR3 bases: TGTGCCAGCAAGGGGGGCGTCGCTAGCGGTTACAATGAGCAGTTCTTC. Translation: CASKGGVASGYNEQFF.

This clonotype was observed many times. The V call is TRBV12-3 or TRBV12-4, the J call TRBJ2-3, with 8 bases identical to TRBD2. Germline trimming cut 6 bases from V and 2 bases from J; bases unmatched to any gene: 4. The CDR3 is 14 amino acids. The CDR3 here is CASRLTSATDTQYF. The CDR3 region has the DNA TGTGCCAGCAGGTTGACTAGCGCCACAGATACGCAGTATTTT.

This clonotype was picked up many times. CDR3: CASSQDENRQAYGYTF. The CDR3 DNA reads as TGCGCCAGCAGCCAAGATGAGAACAGGCAAGCCTATGGCTACACCTTC. V usage is TRBV4-1 and J usage is TRBJ1-2; D possibly corresponds to TRBD1 (5 bases). This CDR3 has 16 residues. Germline V gives CDR1 MGHRA, CDR2 YSYEKL. V was cut by 0 bases and J by 4 bases, with 15 bases left in between.

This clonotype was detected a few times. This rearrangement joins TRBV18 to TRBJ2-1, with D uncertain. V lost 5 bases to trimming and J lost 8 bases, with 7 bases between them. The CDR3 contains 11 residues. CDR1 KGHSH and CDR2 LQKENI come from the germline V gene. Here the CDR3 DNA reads TGTGCCAGCTCAGCCTGGGATGAGCAGTTCTTC. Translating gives CASSAWDEQFF.

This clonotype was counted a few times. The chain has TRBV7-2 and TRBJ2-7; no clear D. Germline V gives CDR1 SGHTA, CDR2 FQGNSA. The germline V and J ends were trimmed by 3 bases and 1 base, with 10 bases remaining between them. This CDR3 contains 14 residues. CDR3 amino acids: CASSFYASSYEQYF. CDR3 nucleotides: TGTGCCAGCAGCTTCTACGCTTCGTCCTACGAGCAGTACTTC. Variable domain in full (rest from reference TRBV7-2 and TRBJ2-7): GAGVSQSPSNKVTEKGKDVELRCDPISGHTALYWYRQSLGQGLEFLIYFQGNSAPDKSGLPSDRFSAERTGGSVSTLTIQRTQQEDSAVYLCASSFYASSYEQYFGPGTRLTVT.

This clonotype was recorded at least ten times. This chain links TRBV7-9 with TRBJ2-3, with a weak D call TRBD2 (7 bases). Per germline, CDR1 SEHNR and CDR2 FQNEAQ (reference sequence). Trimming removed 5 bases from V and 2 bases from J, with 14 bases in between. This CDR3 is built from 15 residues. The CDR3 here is CASSPGGRDTDTQYF. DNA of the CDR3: TGTGCCAGCAGCCCGGGGGGCCGGGACACAGATACGCAGTATTTT.

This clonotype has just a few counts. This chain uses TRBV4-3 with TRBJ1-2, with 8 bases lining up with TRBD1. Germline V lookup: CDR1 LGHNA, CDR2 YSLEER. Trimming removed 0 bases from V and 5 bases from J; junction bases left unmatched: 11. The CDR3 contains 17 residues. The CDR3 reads CASSQDSQGASLYGYTF. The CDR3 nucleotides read TGCGCCAGCAGCCAAGATTCGCAGGGGGCGTCCCTTTATGGCTACACCTTC.

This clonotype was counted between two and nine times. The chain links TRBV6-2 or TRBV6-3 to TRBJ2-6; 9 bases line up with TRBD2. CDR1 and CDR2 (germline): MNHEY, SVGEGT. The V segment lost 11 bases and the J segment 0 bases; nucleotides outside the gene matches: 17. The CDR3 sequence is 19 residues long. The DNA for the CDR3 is TGTGCCGCTAATCGGACTAGCGTTCGACCGAGCTCTGGGGCCAACGTCCTGACTTTC. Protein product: CAANRTSVRPSSGANVLTF.